Listed here are 23 T cell receptor beta chains from one sample, sequenced in a study of T cell changes during pregnancy in multiple sclerosis. Profiled with immunoSEQ multiplex PCR; TCRdb holds only in-frame clones, not every one. The sample gives about 64,000 clones, 96% of which show up once; approximately 2.3% is in the top ten. Sequenced material: CD8+ T cells from peripheral blood mononuclear cells, taken after pregnancy. Receptor source: a female donor with multiple sclerosis, enrolled in a pregnancy study.

Here the CDR3 reads CASSDRGYGYTF. For the CDR3, the DNA is TGTGCCAGCAGTGACAGGGGCTATGGCTACACCTTC. The V call is TRBV14, the J call TRBJ1-2; TRBD1 aligns across 8 bases. CDR1 and CDR2 (germline): SGHDN, FVKESK. The J segment lost 4 bases and the V segment lost 6 bases, leaving 1 base of the junction unmatched. This CDR3 comprises 12 residues.

V usage is TRBV28 and J usage is TRBJ2-2; TRBD2 is a possible D gene (5 bases). The CDR3 contains 13 residues. Between the trimmed V and J ends, which lost 6 bases and 2 bases, there was a span of 7 bases. Germline V gene sequence: CDR1 MDHEN, CDR2 SYDVKM. The DNA of the CDR3 is TGTGCCAGCAGGGGAGCAAACACCGGGGAGCTGTTTTTT. It yields the protein CASRGANTGELFF. Full variable domain (rest looked up from reference TRBV28 and TRBJ2-2): DVKVTQSSRYLVKRTGEKVFLECVQDMDHENMFWYRQDPGLGLRLIYFSYDVKMKEKGDIPEGYSVSREKKERFSLILESASTNQTSMYLCASRGANTGELFFGEGSRLTVL.

The chain links TRBV30 to TRBJ1-2; no clear D gene. Trimming removed 4 bases from V and 2 bases from J, with 11 bases in between. The CDR3 consists of 13 residues. Germline loops: CDR1 GTSNPN, CDR2 SVGIG (reference sequence). The CDR3 reads CAWTERLNYGYTF. Written as DNA, the CDR3 is TGTGCCTGGACTGAGAGGTTAAACTATGGCTACACCTTC.

The chain links TRBV7-9 to TRBJ1-1; weak D call: TRBD1 (5 bases). Germline CDR1 SEHNR, CDR2 FQNEAQ (reference sequence). Trimming removed 5 bases from V and 0 bases from J, with 19 bases in between. The length of the CDR3 is 17 residues. CDR3 DNA sequence: TGTGCCAGCAGCGGCACCGGGGGGGGGTTAATGAACACTGAAGCTTTCTTT. Translated, it gives CASSGTGGGLMNTEAFF.

The chain is built from TRBV27 and TRBJ2-4; 7 bases fit TRBD1. Germline V lookup: CDR1 MNHEY, CDR2 SMNVEV (reference sequence). The junction had 8 bases not matched to a gene; V was cut back by 5 bases and J by 1 base. The CDR3 has 16 residues. The CDR3 coding sequence is TGTGCCAGCAGTCCGCGACAGGGATGGGCCAAAAACATTCAGTACTTC. Encoded protein: CASSPRQGWAKNIQYF.

The rearrangement uses TRBV27 and TRBJ1-2, with 8 bases identical to TRBD1. Germline trimming cut 4 bases from V and 4 bases from J; bases unmatched to any gene: 2. There are 13 residues in the CDR3. The V gene's germline CDR1 is MNHEY and CDR2 SMNVEV (reference sequence). CDR3 protein: CASSYGTGYGYTF. The CDR3 DNA follows: TGTGCCAGCAGTTACGGGACAGGCTATGGCTACACCTTC.

The chain combines TRBV28 with TRBJ1-5, with 7 bases fitting TRBD1. The CDR3 spans 15 residues. The V gene end was trimmed by 7 bases and the J gene end by 5 bases; junction bases not matched to a gene: 11. Germline CDR1 MDHEN, CDR2 SYDVKM. CDR3 coding DNA: TGTGCCAGCACCCCGACCGGGACAGTTTATCAGCCCCAGCATTTT. It is translated as CASTPTGTVYQPQHF.

The table lists this clone with a few counts. The genes are TRBV29-1 and TRBJ1-1, with D maybe TRBD1 (6 bases). The ends were cut back, 6 bases at V and 1 base at J, with 9 bases in the middle. Germline loops: CDR1 SQVTM, CDR2 ANQGSEA. The CDR3 has 12 amino acids. CDR3 DNA sequence: TGCAGCGTCCGGACAGAGAACACTGAAGCTTTCTTT. It yields the protein CSVRTENTEAFF.

With respect to this clone: As the CDR3 is not closed by the conserved phenylalanine or tryptophan, this likely results from a read error. The DNA is omitted, as the CDR3 cannot be located on it reliably, and the CDR3 follows TCRdb's listing. The rearrangement links TRBV27 to TRBJ2-7; the table's D call, TRBD2, has no DNA check behind it. A total of 14 residues make up the CDR3, ends included. The germline gives CDR1 MNHEY, CDR2 SMNVEV (reference sequence). The CDR3 loop is CASREPGRSIQLLR.

This clone was picked up one time. The rearrangement joins TRBV7-9 to TRBJ2-7; D unclear. Germline V gene data show CDR1 as SEHNR and CDR2 as FQNEAQ (reference sequence). The CDR3 consists of 12 residues. The V end was cut by 0 bases, the J end by 2 bases, with 2 bases between. The CDR3 sequence is CASSLAAYEQYF. The CDR3 nucleotides are TGTGCCAGCAGCTTAGCCGCCTACGAGCAGTACTTC.

The table lists this clone with a count of one. The chain joins TRBV5-6 to TRBJ2-7; D might be TRBD1 (6 bases). The CDR3 loop spans 14 amino acids. V was clipped by 1 base and J by 3 bases, with 11 bases between them. CDR1 and CDR2 (germline): SGHDT, YYEEEE. The CDR3 reads CASSLTGKNYEQYF. CDR3 nucleotides: TGTGCCAGCAGCTTGACAGGGAAAAACTACGAGCAGTACTTC.

This clone showed up just once. V is TRBV19 and J is TRBJ2-1, with D unresolved. This CDR3 is 13 amino acids long. The ends were cut back, 8 bases at V and 5 bases at J, with 13 bases in the middle. Germline assignment: CDR1 LNHDA and CDR2 SQIVND (reference sequence). CDR3 DNA: TGTGCCAGTGGCGTCCGGGTGAACAATGAGCAGTTCTTC. Encoded protein: CASGVRVNNEQFF. Combining the CDR3 with reference TRBV19 and TRBJ2-1 gives the whole variable domain DGGITQSPKYLFRKEGQNVTLSCEQNLNHDAMYWYRQDPGQGLRLIYYSQIVNDFQKGDIAEGYSVSREKKESFPLTVTSAQKNPTAFYLCASGVRVNNEQFFGPGTRLTVL.

The chain combines TRBV2 with TRBJ1-1; TRBD1 aligns across 8 bases. The germline CDR1 and CDR2 sequences are SNHLY and FYNNEI. V gave up 1 base and J gave up 0 bases; unmatched junction bases: 7. CDR3 length: 17 residues. CDR3 protein: CASSEDLDRAMNTEAFF. As DNA, the CDR3 is TGTGCCAGCAGTGAAGATCTGGACAGGGCCATGAACACTGAAGCTTTCTTT.

The chain uses TRBV7-8 and TRBJ2-7; no reliable D call. CDR1 is SGHVS, CDR2 FQNEAQ, per germline. V was cut by 1 base and J by 6 bases, with 10 bases left in between. The CDR3 is made up of 13 amino acids. In DNA, the CDR3 is TGTGCCAGCAGCTTAGTGGTTCGGAGCGAGCAGTACTTC. The encoded protein is CASSLVVRSEQYF.

The V call is TRBV28, the J call TRBJ2-7; D gene unclear. Trimming stripped 5 bases from V and 3 bases from J, with 5 bases between. Looked up from germline, CDR1 is MDHEN and CDR2 is SYDVKM. The CDR3 is made up of 11 amino acids. CDR3 sequence (DNA): TGTGCCAGCAGTACCTACTACGAGCAGTACTTC. Translation: CASSTYYEQYF.

This clone appeared a single time. The rearrangement joins TRBV19 to TRBJ2-6; maybe TRBD2 (5 bases). CDR1 and CDR2 (germline): LNHDA, SQIVND (reference sequence). The CDR3 is 15 residues long. The germline V and J ends were trimmed by 5 bases and 1 base, with 9 bases remaining between them. Here the CDR3 reads CASSAGPSGANVLTF. CDR3 bases: TGTGCCAGTAGTGCGGGCCCTTCTGGGGCCAACGTCCTGACTTTC.

The chain employs TRBV6-4 and TRBJ2-1; 9 positions match TRBD1. Germline V gene sequence: CDR1 MRHNA, CDR2 SNTAGT. After removal of 0 bases from V and 3 bases from J, the junction contained 0 bases not matched to a gene. This CDR3 is 15 amino acids long. The CDR3 protein is CASSDSTGGYNEQFF. The CDR3 nucleotides read TGTGCCAGCAGTGACTCGACAGGGGGCTACAATGAGCAGTTCTTC.

This sequence joins TRBV9 and TRBJ1-2; no reliable D call. CDR1 and CDR2 from the germline V gene are SGDLS and YYNGEE. Trimming stripped 2 bases from V and 4 bases from J, with 9 bases between. This CDR3 contains 13 residues. The CDR3 DNA reads as TGTGCCAGCAGCGTCCGGACTGGCTATGGCTACACCTTC. It codes for CASSVRTGYGYTF.

The CDR3 DNA reads TGTGTCGTCGGTGAGCAGTTCTTC. It encodes CVVGEQFF. The chain joins TRBV6-5 to TRBJ2-1, with D uncertain. Germline CDR1 MNHEY, CDR2 SVGAGI. The CDR3 is 8 residues long.

V is TRBV29-1 and J is TRBJ2-7; TRBD1 might be the D (6 bases). V was trimmed by 5 bases and J by 4 bases, leaving 9 bases between them. The CDR3 runs to 11 residues. Germline CDR1 SQVTM, CDR2 ANQGSEA. CDR3 sequence: CSVTTGYEQYF. The CDR3 bases are TGCAGCGTTACAACAGGGTACGAGCAGTACTTC.

This clone was found once. The J gene is TRBJ1-4, the V gene TRBV7-9; D perhaps matches TRBD1 (5 bases). Germline-derived CDR1 and CDR2 are SEHNR and FQNEAQ (reference sequence). V lost 6 bases, J lost 6 bases, and 11 bases lay in between. This CDR3 is 13 amino acids long. The CDR3 spells CASRGQGDEKLFF. The DNA of the CDR3 is TGTGCCAGCAGGGGCCAGGGCGATGAAAAACTGTTTTTT.

This chain connects TRBV6-1 to TRBJ2-7, with D possibly matching TRBD1 (6 bases). The CDR3 consists of 12 residues. V dropped 11 bases and J dropped 0 bases, with 11 bases sitting between them. In germline, CDR1 is MNHNS, CDR2 SASEGT. CDR3 bases: TGTGCCTCGCGAGGGGGCTCCTACGAGCAGTACTTC. This encodes CASRGGSYEQYF.

The gene calls are TRBV19 and TRBJ2-7; 10 nucleotides match TRBD2. Germline CDR1 is LNHDA and CDR2 is SQIVND (reference sequence). This CDR3 contains 14 residues. J gave up 4 bases and V 6 bases, and 6 bases lay outside the gene matches. The CDR3 DNA sequence: TGTGCCAGTAGCTATAGCGGGGGGTCTTACGAGCAGTACTTC. It yields the protein CASSYSGGSYEQYF.